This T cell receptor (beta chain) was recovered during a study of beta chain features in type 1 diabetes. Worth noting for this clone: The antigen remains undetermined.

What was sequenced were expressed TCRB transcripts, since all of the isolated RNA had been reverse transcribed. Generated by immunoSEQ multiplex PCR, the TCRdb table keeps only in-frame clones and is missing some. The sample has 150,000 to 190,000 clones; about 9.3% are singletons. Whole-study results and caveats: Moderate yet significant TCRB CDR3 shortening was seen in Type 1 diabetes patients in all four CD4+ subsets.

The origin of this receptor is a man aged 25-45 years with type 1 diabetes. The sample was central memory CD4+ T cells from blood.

CDR3 protein: CSVEESGTYEQYF. CDR3 in DNA: TGCAGCGTTGAGGAAAGCGGAACCTACGAGCAGTACTTC. The genes are TRBV29-1 and TRBJ2-7, with D maybe TRBD2 (5 bases). V was pared by 3 bases and J by 2 bases, with 11 bases between. Looked up from germline, CDR1 is SQVTM and CDR2 is ANQGSEA. This CDR3 is 13 amino acids long.